This T cell receptor (beta chain) appears in the sequencing data of a study of cytomegalovirus exposure and HLA in healthy donors. Background on the study: From donors who were HLA-typed, an early data release held 81 million or so unique TCRs.

A single count supports this clone. Antigen: not known. The study's findings and limits: A missense DCLRE1C variant was associated with V- and J-gene trimming of TCR beta chains in a later analysis, and an independent cohort replicated the association. TRBV6-2, TRBV6-3 and other indistinguishable V segments were excluded. The authors confirmed in vitro that a few CMV-associated chains were specific for CMV antigens.

PCR used 60 Vbeta primers and 13 Jbeta primers. Data came from immunoSEQ multiplex PCR; TCRdb stores just in-frame clones and leaves some out. The sample consists of 110,000 to 150,000 clones, around 83% of them appearing once. The V end was cut by 1 base, the J end by 0 bases, with 9 bases between. The CDR3 contains 15 residues. In germline, CDR1 is MNHNS, CDR2 SASEGT. The chain has TRBV6-1 and TRBJ2-5; D may be TRBD1 (6 bases). The receptor was derived from a man aged 35 to 55 in good health and CMV-seropositive. The source material was PBMCs. Here the CDR3 DNA reads TGTGCCAGCAGTGAAGGGACAGTTAACCAAGAGACCCAGTACTTC. Amino acid sequence: CASSEGTVNQETQYF.